These T cell receptor beta chains were read from a single sample in a study of blood T cell repertoires in COVID-19. Produced via immunoSEQ multiplex PCR; TCRdb's table is partial and in-frame only. The sample carries approximately 250,000 clones, roughly 81% recorded once. The sequencing input was peripheral blood. The source of these receptors is a man aged 40-50 years with acute or convalescent COVID-19. The CDR3 runs from the conserved cysteine through the conserved F or W. A D gene is named only where the DNA matches it firmly. Clone sizes are given selectively: once, few, many, or a class where the clone is expanded.

CDR3aa: CAISADRDGDGYTF
CDR3nt: TGTGCCATCAGTGCGGACAGGGATGGAGATGGCTACACCTTC
len: 14
j_gene: TRBJ1-2
abundance: once
v_gene: TRBV10-3
d_gene: TRBD1

CDR3aa: CASSPIPRDTQYF
CDR3nt: TGTGCCAGCTCACCCATACCCAGAGATACGCAGTATTTT
len: 13
j_gene: TRBJ2-3
abundance: once
v_gene: TRBV18
d_gene: NA

CDR3aa: CASTLGGTNYGYTF
CDR3nt: TGTGCCAGCACCCTGGGGGGAACTAACTATGGCTACACCTTC
len: 14
j_gene: TRBJ1-2
abundance: NA
v_gene: TRBV7-2
d_gene: NA

CDR3aa: CASSPTGETQYF
CDR3nt: TGTGCCAGCAGCCCCACGGGAGAGACCCAGTACTTC
len: 12
j_gene: TRBJ2-5
abundance: NA
v_gene: TRBV7-2
d_gene: NA

CDR3aa: CASSMEVGETQYF
CDR3nt: TGTGCCAGCAGCATGGAGGTGGGGGAGACCCAGTACTTC
len: 13
j_gene: TRBJ2-5
abundance: NA
v_gene: TRBV7-2
d_gene: NA

CDR3aa: CASRPDSGNTIYF
CDR3nt: TGCGCCAGCAGACCTGACAGTGGAAACACCATATATTTT
len: 13
j_gene: TRBJ1-3
abundance: NA
v_gene: TRBV5-1
d_gene: NA

CDR3aa: CSVGPGTGRETQYF
CDR3nt: TGCAGCGTGGGTCCCGGGACAGGAAGAGAGACCCAGTACTTC
len: 14
j_gene: TRBJ2-5
abundance: NA
v_gene: TRBV29-1
d_gene: TRBD1

CDR3aa: CASSFSYSPLHF
CDR3nt: TGTGCCAGCAGTTTTTCCTATTCACCCCTCCACTTT
len: 12
j_gene: TRBJ1-6
abundance: NA
v_gene: TRBV28
d_gene: NA

CDR3aa: CASSMRGSYEQYF
CDR3nt: TGTGCCAGTAGTATGCGGGGGTCCTACGAGCAGTACTTC
len: 13
j_gene: TRBJ2-7
abundance: NA
v_gene: TRBV19
d_gene: TRBD2

CDR3aa: CAFRGHGYTF
CDR3nt: TGCGCCTTCAGGGGGCATGGCTACACCTTC
len: 10
j_gene: TRBJ1-2
abundance: NA
v_gene: TRBV20-1
d_gene: TRBD1

CDR3aa: CASRRSTEAEQFF
CDR3nt: TGTGCCAGCAGGCGGTCTACTGAAGCTGAGCAGTTCTTC
len: 13
j_gene: TRBJ2-1
abundance: once
v_gene: TRBV27
d_gene: NA

CDR3aa: CASSLRLAGGETQYF
CDR3nt: TGCGCCAGCAGCTTGCGGCTAGCGGGGGGGGAGACCCAGTACTTC
len: 15
j_gene: TRBJ2-5
abundance: NA
v_gene: TRBV5-1
d_gene: TRBD2

CDR3aa: CASSEQGLANTEAFF
CDR3nt: TGTGCCAGCAGCGAACAGGGGCTTGCGAACACTGAAGCTTTCTTT
len: 15
j_gene: TRBJ1-1
abundance: NA
v_gene: TRBV9
d_gene: TRBD1

CDR3aa: CASSPSGEYSYEQYF
CDR3nt: TGTGCCAGCAGCCCCAGCGGGGAATATTCCTACGAGCAGTACTTC
len: 15
j_gene: TRBJ2-7
abundance: NA
v_gene: TRBV9
d_gene: TRBD2

CDR3aa: CASSLEYSTDTQYF
CDR3nt: TGTGCCAGCAGCTTGGAATACTCCACAGATACGCAGTATTTT
len: 14
j_gene: TRBJ2-3
abundance: NA
v_gene: TRBV5-4
d_gene: NA

CDR3aa: CASSPGTGGLGTYGYTF
CDR3nt: TGTGCCAGCTCACCCGGGACAGGGGGGCTCGGGACCTATGGCTACACCTTC
len: 17
j_gene: TRBJ1-2
abundance: NA
v_gene: TRBV18
d_gene: TRBD1

CDR3aa: CASSLGGGPGDTEAFF
CDR3nt: TGTGCCAGCAGCTTAGGCGGGGGCCCCGGCGACACTGAAGCTTTCTTT
len: 16
j_gene: TRBJ1-1
abundance: few
v_gene: TRBV11-2
d_gene: NA

CDR3aa: CASSSRTSGVSQFF
CDR3nt: TGTGCCAGCAGCTCTAGGACTAGCGGGGTCTCTCAGTTCTTC
len: 14
j_gene: TRBJ2-1
abundance: NA
v_gene: TRBV5-4
d_gene: TRBD2

CDR3aa: CASSDRAGDQPQHF
CDR3nt: TGTGCCAGCAGTGATAGGGCAGGGGATCAGCCCCAGCATTTT
len: 14
j_gene: TRBJ1-5
abundance: NA
v_gene: TRBV2
d_gene: NA

CDR3aa: CASTPVQDGELFF
CDR3nt: TGTGCCAGCACCCCAGTCCAAGACGGGGAGCTGTTTTTT
len: 13
j_gene: TRBJ2-2
abundance: NA
v_gene: TRBV9
d_gene: NA

CDR3aa: CATSGRDYNPGELFF
CDR3nt: TGTGCCACCAGCGGCCGGGACTATAACCCCGGGGAGCTGTTTTTT
len: 15
j_gene: TRBJ2-2
abundance: NA
v_gene: TRBV15
d_gene: TRBD2

CDR3aa: CASSQGATVSSYEQYF
CDR3nt: TGTGCCAGCAGCCAAGGGGCGACAGTGAGCTCCTACGAGCAGTACTTC
len: 16
j_gene: TRBJ2-7
abundance: NA
v_gene: TRBV27
d_gene: NA

CDR3aa: CASSRRGTGPGNTIYF
CDR3nt: TGTGCCAGCAGTCGCCGAGGGACAGGGCCAGGAAACACCATATATTTT
len: 16
j_gene: TRBJ1-3
abundance: NA
v_gene: TRBV6-6
d_gene: TRBD1

CDR3aa: CASSRSGGARGYTF
CDR3nt: TGTGCCAGCAGCCGCTCAGGGGGCGCGAGGGGCTACACCTTC
len: 14
j_gene: TRBJ1-2
abundance: NA
v_gene: TRBV3-1/TRBV3-2
d_gene: TRBD1

CDR3aa: CASSPGQGGYTF
CDR3nt: TGTGCCAGCAGCCCCGGACAGGGCGGCTACACCTTC
len: 12
j_gene: TRBJ1-2
abundance: NA
v_gene: TRBV11-1
d_gene: TRBD1

CDR3aa: CASSETSTQFF
CDR3nt: TGTGCCAGCAGTGAGACTAGCACGCAGTTCTTC
len: 11
j_gene: TRBJ2-1
abundance: NA
v_gene: TRBV2
d_gene: TRBD2

CDR3aa: CASSLADQPSDQPQHF
CDR3nt: TGCGCCAGCAGCTTGGCGGATCAGCCAAGCGATCAGCCCCAGCATTTT
len: 16
j_gene: TRBJ1-5
abundance: NA
v_gene: TRBV5-1
d_gene: NA

CDR3aa: CASALGLAPYEQYF
CDR3nt: TGTGCCAGCGCCTTAGGACTAGCTCCCTACGAGCAGTACTTC
len: 14
j_gene: TRBJ2-7
abundance: NA
v_gene: TRBV28
d_gene: TRBD2

CDR3aa: CASSLVSGTLYNEQFF
CDR3nt: TGCGCCAGCAGCTTGGTGTCCGGGACACTATACAATGAGCAGTTCTTC
len: 16
j_gene: TRBJ2-1
abundance: NA
v_gene: TRBV5-1
d_gene: NA

CDR3aa: CVSSEGAEAFF
CDR3nt: TGCGTCAGCAGTGAGGGCGCTGAAGCTTTCTTT
len: 11
j_gene: TRBJ1-1
abundance: NA
v_gene: TRBV5-1
d_gene: NA

CDR3aa: CASSLPMRTGRHEQFF
CDR3nt: TGTGCCAGCAGTTTACCGATGCGGACAGGGAGACATGAGCAGTTCTTC
len: 16
j_gene: TRBJ2-1
abundance: NA
v_gene: TRBV27
d_gene: TRBD1

CDR3aa: CASSLGHLNQPQHF
CDR3nt: TGTGCCAGCAGCCTAGGACACCTCAATCAGCCCCAGCATTTT
len: 14
j_gene: TRBJ1-5
abundance: NA
v_gene: TRBV11-2
d_gene: NA

CDR3aa: CASSYPTGVNTEAFF
CDR3nt: TGTGCCAGCAGTTACCCGACAGGGGTGAACACTGAAGCTTTCTTT
len: 15
j_gene: TRBJ1-1
abundance: NA
v_gene: TRBV6-5
d_gene: TRBD1

CDR3aa: CASTQGSFGMGPQHF
CDR3nt: TGTGCCAGTACCCAGGGGTCGTTCGGGATGGGTCCCCAGCATTTT
len: 15
j_gene: TRBJ1-5
abundance: NA
v_gene: TRBV19
d_gene: NA

CDR3aa: CASSVGRGGSTDTQYF
CDR3nt: TGTGCCAGCAGCGTAGGTCGGGGGGGCAGCACAGATACGCAGTATTTT
len: 16
j_gene: TRBJ2-3
abundance: NA
v_gene: TRBV9
d_gene: TRBD2

CDR3aa: CASSVEGGAGGPRNEQFF
CDR3nt: TGTGCCAGCAGCGTAGAAGGAGGAGCGGGGGGGCCTAGGAATGAGCAGTTCTTC
len: 18
j_gene: TRBJ2-1
abundance: NA
v_gene: TRBV9
d_gene: TRBD2

CDR3aa: CASSIRGTDYNEQFF
CDR3nt: TGTGCCAGTAGTATCCGCGGGACAGACTACAATGAGCAGTTCTTC
len: 15
j_gene: TRBJ2-1
abundance: NA
v_gene: TRBV19
d_gene: NA

CDR3aa: CASSLEPQGTNSPLHF
CDR3nt: TGCGCCAGCAGCTTGGAACCCCAGGGTACTAATTCACCCCTCCACTTT
len: 16
j_gene: TRBJ1-6
abundance: NA
v_gene: TRBV5-1
d_gene: NA

CDR3aa: CASSPWQGSGEKLFF
CDR3nt: TGTGCCAGCAGCCCGTGGCAGGGGAGCGGTGAAAAACTGTTTTTT
len: 15
j_gene: TRBJ1-4
abundance: NA
v_gene: TRBV7-8
d_gene: NA

CDR3aa: CASSRALAGTGELFF
CDR3nt: TGTGCCAGCAGTCGAGCCTTAGCGGGAACCGGGGAGCTGTTTTTT
len: 15
j_gene: TRBJ2-2
abundance: NA
v_gene: TRBV6-5
d_gene: TRBD2

CDR3aa: CASGPGQLNTEAFF
CDR3nt: TGTGCTAGTGGTCCGGGACAGTTGAACACTGAAGCTTTCTTT
len: 14
j_gene: TRBJ1-1
abundance: NA
v_gene: TRBV12-5
d_gene: TRBD1

CDR3aa: CASSIQNTDTQYF
CDR3nt: TGCGCCAGCAGCATACAGAACACAGATACGCAGTATTTT
len: 13
j_gene: TRBJ2-3
abundance: NA
v_gene: TRBV5-1
d_gene: NA